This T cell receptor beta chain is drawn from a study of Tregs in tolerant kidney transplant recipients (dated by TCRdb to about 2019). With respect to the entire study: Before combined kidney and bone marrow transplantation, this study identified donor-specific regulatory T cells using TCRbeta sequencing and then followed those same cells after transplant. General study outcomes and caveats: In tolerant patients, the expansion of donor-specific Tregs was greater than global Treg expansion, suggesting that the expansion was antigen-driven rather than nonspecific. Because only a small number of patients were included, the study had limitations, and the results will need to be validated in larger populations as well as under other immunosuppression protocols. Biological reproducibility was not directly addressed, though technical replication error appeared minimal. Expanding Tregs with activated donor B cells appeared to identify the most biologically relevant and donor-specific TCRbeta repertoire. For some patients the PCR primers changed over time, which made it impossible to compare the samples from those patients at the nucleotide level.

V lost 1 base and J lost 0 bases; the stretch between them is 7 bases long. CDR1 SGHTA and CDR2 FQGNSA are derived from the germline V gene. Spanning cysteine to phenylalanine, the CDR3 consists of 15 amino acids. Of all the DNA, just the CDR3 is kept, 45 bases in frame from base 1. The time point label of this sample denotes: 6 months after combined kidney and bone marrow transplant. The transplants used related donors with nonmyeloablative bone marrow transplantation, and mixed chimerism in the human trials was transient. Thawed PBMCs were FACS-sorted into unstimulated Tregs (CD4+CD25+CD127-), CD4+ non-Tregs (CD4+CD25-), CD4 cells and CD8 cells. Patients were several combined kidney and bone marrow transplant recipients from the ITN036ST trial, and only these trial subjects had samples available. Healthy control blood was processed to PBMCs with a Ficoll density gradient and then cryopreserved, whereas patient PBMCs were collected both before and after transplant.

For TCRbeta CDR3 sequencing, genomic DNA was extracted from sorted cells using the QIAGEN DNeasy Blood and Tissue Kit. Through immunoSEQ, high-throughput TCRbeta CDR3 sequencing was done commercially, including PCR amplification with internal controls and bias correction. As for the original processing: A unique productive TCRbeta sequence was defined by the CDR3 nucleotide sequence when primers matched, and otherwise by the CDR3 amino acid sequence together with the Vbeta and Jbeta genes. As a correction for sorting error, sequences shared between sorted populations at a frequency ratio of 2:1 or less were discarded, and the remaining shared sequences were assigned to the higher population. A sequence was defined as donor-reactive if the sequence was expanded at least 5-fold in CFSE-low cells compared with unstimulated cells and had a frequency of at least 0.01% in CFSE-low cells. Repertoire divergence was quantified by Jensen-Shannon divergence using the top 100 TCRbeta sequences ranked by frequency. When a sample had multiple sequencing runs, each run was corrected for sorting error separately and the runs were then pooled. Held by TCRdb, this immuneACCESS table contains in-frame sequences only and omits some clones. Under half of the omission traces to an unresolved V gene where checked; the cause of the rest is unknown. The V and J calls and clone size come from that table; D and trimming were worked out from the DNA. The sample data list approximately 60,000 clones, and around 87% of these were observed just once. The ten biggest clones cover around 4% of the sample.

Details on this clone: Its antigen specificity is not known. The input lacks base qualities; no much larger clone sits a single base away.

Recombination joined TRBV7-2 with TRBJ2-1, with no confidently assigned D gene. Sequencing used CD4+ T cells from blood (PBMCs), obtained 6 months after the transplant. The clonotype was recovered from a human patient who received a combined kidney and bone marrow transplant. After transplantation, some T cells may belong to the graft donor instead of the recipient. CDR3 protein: CASSLVQNSYNEQFF. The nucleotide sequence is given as TGTGCCAGCAGCTTAGTGCAGAACTCCTACAATGAGCAGTTCTTC.